This TCR beta chain was retrieved from a study of response to subunit inactivated influenza vaccine. Study results and limitations: The study's authors posited that every seasonal influenza vaccination enlists few new T cells.

This clonotype was seen only a few times. Its target is unknown. V lost 2 bases and J lost 6, with 22 bases in between. Looked up from germline, CDR1 is SEHNR and CDR2 is FQNEAQ (reference sequence). CDR3 size: 17 residues. TCRdb re-called the RT-PCR reads through MiXCR, storing one row per CDR3 protein. Among hundreds of thousands of distinct CDR3 sequences, about an eighth were seen once, and the ten largest hold roughly 10%. This material consisted of PBMCs from blood, taken on the day of vaccination. The genes are TRBV7-9 and TRBJ2-5; D may be TRBD1 or TRBD2 (7 bases each). The sequence was collected from a man aged 45-65 years who received an inactivated influenza vaccine. CDR3 sequence: CASSLPGGGSPVQTQYF. The DNA for the CDR3 is TGTGCCAGCAGCTTACCAGGGGGGGGTAGCCCCGTCCAGACCCAGTACTTC.